This TCR beta chain appears in the sequencing data of a study of T cell clonality in common variable immunodeficiency. This table comes from immunoSEQ multiplex PCR, and its TCRdb copy is limited to in-frame clones, with some not included. The sample presents 35,000 to 50,000 clones, none singletons. The ends were cut back, 2 bases at V and 0 bases at J, with 13 bases in the middle. CDR3 size: 15 residues. CDR1 and CDR2 from the germline V gene are GTSNPN and SVGIG (reference sequence). This clone was found many times. The missing CDR3 end, 3 residues past where the read stops, is filled in from the germline J gene.

The material sequenced was peripheral blood mononuclear cells. V and J are TRBV30 and TRBJ1-1; D not resolved. The sequence came from a person aged 18 to 75 in good health. The CDR3: CAWSPGPLMNTEAFF. The sequenced part of the CDR3 DNA is TGTGCCTGGAGTCCGGGTCCCCTTATGAACACTGAA.